The 29 T cell receptor beta chains given below trace back to one sample, sequenced in a study of blood T cell repertoires in COVID-19. This table comes from immunoSEQ multiplex PCR, and its TCRdb copy is limited to in-frame clones, with some not included. In the table there are about 40,000 clones, over 65% of which are singletons. The sequenced sample consisted of peripheral blood. Receptors were obtained from a man aged 50 to 59 with active or convalescent COVID-19.

J is TRBJ1-1 and V is TRBV7-9, with 7 bases aligning to TRBD1. Germline CDR1 is SEHNR and CDR2 is FQNEAQ (reference sequence). This CDR3 has 15 amino acids. V was clipped by 5 bases and J by 3 bases; unmatched bases: 9. Written as DNA, the CDR3 is TGTGCCAGCAGCCTACGACAGGGTTCAGACACTGAAGCTTTCTTT. Its translation is CASSLRQGSDTEAFF.

This clone was counted between two and nine times. The gene calls are TRBV5-1 and TRBJ2-1; the match to TRBD2 covers 10 bases. The ends lost 2 bases at V and 8 bases at J; junction bases unmatched: 10. There are 16 residues in the CDR3. The germline V gene has CDR1 SGHRS and CDR2 YFSETQ. CDR3 DNA sequence: TGCGCCAGCAGCTTACCTAGCGGGGGAGGGGAGGATGAGCAGTTCTTC. This sequence encodes CASSLPSGGGEDEQFF.

The gene calls are TRBV9 and TRBJ2-7; 9 bases agree with TRBD1. The CDR3 loop spans 14 amino acids. CDR1 is SGDLS and CDR2 is YYNGEE in the germline V gene. The V gene end was trimmed by 4 bases and the J gene end by 3 bases; junction bases not matched to a gene: 5. CDR3 bases: TGTGCCAGCAGCCGAGCGGGACAGGGCTACGAGCAGTACTTC. It codes for CASSRAGQGYEQYF.

This chain connects TRBV6-1 to TRBJ2-3; TRBD1 is a possible D gene (5 bases). The CDR3 consists of 16 residues. Per germline, CDR1 MNHNS and CDR2 SASEGT. Trimming stripped 2 bases from V and 0 bases from J, with 12 bases between. The CDR3 loop reads CASSERQGFSTDTQYF. The CDR3 nucleotides read TGTGCCAGCAGTGAACGGCAGGGCTTTAGCACAGATACGCAGTATTTT.

The V gene is TRBV7-8, the J gene TRBJ2-2, with D possibly matching TRBD1 (6 bases). Looked up from germline, CDR1 is SGHVS and CDR2 is FQNEAQ. The CDR3 runs 13 residues. V was trimmed by 5 bases and J by 6 bases, leaving 10 bases between them. The CDR3 is CASSRRGPGELFF. The CDR3 region has the DNA TGTGCCAGCAGCCGCAGGGGCCCCGGGGAGCTGTTTTTT.

V gene TRBV7-6 combines with J gene TRBJ2-7; TRBD1 agrees at 8 bases. CDR1 and CDR2 from the germline V gene are SGHVS and FNYEAQ. This CDR3 has 15 residues. J was trimmed by 4 bases and V by 1 base; bases with no gene match: 6. This chain's CDR3 is CASSLVAGGDYEQYF. In nucleotides, the CDR3 is TGTGCCAGCAGCTTAGTGGCAGGGGGCGATTACGAGCAGTACTTC.

This clone showed up just once. The gene calls are TRBV9 and TRBJ1-6, with unresolved D. The CDR3 is 15 residues long. The ends were cut back, 4 bases at V and 7 bases at J, with 15 bases in the middle. Germline V CDR1 and CDR2: SGDLS, YYNGEE. CDR3 nucleotides: TGTGCCAGCAGCCCCTATTCGGGGTCCAATTCACCCCTCCACTTT. Protein: CASSPYSGSNSPLHF. Complete variable domain (other parts from reference TRBV9 and TRBJ1-6): DSGVTQTPKHLITATGQRVTLRCSPRSGDLSVYWYQQSLDQGLQFLIQYYNGEERAKGNILERFSAQQFPDLHSELNLSSLELGDSALYFCASSPYSGSNSPLHFGNGTRLTVT.

This chain uses TRBV3-1 (or the pseudogene TRBV3-2) with TRBJ1-2; 10 bases are shared with TRBD1. The CDR3 covers 15 residues. The germline gives CDR1 LGHDT, CDR2 YNNKEL (reference sequence). V dropped 4 bases and J dropped 2; count of bases not matched to a gene: 4. As DNA, the CDR3 is TGTGCCAGCAGCCGAAGGGACAGGGGCAACTATGGCTACACCTTC. Protein product: CASSRRDRGNYGYTF.

The chain joins TRBV11-2 to TRBJ1-5; D is possibly TRBD1 (5 bases). V shed 5 bases and J shed 0 bases, with 23 bases lying between them. Germline CDR1 and CDR2: SGHAT and FQNNGV. There are 19 residues in the CDR3. The CDR3 nucleotides read TGTGCCAGCAGCCAATTCATGGCAGGGCCCCTTAATAGCAATCAGCCCCAGCATTTT. The encoded protein is CASSQFMAGPLNSNQPQHF.

In DNA, the CDR3 is TGTGCTAGTGGCCAGGGACACGGAAATCAGCCCCAGCATTTT. This gives the protein CASGQGHGNQPQHF. The chain employs TRBV12-5 and TRBJ1-5; a weak D match, TRBD1 (6 bases). Trimming removed 6 bases from V and 4 bases from J, with 13 bases in between. The germline V gene encodes CDR1 LGHNT and CDR2 FRNRAP. The CDR3 loop spans 14 amino acids.

The rearrangement joins TRBV3-1 (or the pseudogene TRBV3-2) to TRBJ2-5; 8 nucleotides match TRBD1. The CDR3 runs to 13 residues. V lost 4 bases, J lost 3 bases, and 1 base stayed unmatched. CDR1 and CDR2 (germline): LGHDT, YNNKEL (reference sequence). CDR3 protein: CASSRQGKETQYF. The CDR3 DNA is TGTGCCAGCAGCCGACAGGGGAAAGAGACCCAGTACTTC.

The V and J genes are TRBV19 and TRBJ1-1; D remains unclear. Germline V CDR1 and CDR2: LNHDA, SQIVND (reference sequence). Trimming left V 1 base short and J 4 bases short, with 10 bases between. The CDR3 covers 14 residues. Here the CDR3 DNA reads TGTGCCAGTAGTATAGGGAGAGGGATCACTGAAGCTTTCTTT. Amino acid sequence: CASSIGRGITEAFF.

The J gene is TRBJ1-3, the V gene TRBV19, with TRBD1 identical over 7 bases. The ends lost 6 bases at V and 1 base at J; junction bases unmatched: 3. Looked up from germline, CDR1 is LNHDA and CDR2 is SQIVND (reference sequence). The CDR3 runs 14 residues. The DNA for the CDR3 is TGTGCCAGTAGGACGGGACAGTCTGGAAACACCATATATTTT. Translating gives CASRTGQSGNTIYF.

The chain joins TRBV3-1 (or the pseudogene TRBV3-2) to TRBJ2-3, with 11 bases identical to TRBD2. The germline gives CDR1 LGHDT, CDR2 YNNKEL (reference sequence). The CDR3 is 16 amino acids. V shed 1 base, J shed 6 bases, and the junction held 6 bases outside the gene matches. This CDR3 reads CASSQGLAGNLDTQYF. The CDR3 bases are TGTGCCAGCAGCCAAGGACTAGCGGGGAACCTCGATACGCAGTATTTT.

This chain uses TRBV5-8 with TRBJ2-3; D uncertain. Germline assignment: CDR1 SGHTS and CDR2 YDEGEE. The V end lost 4 bases, the J end lost 3 bases, and 18 bases lay between the germline ends. The CDR3 is 16 amino acids. The CDR3 DNA follows: TGTGCCAGCAGCACGAAGACACTGACCGCAACAGATACGCAGTATTTT. Its protein is CASSTKTLTATDTQYF.

This clone was seen once. The rearrangement joins TRBV15 to TRBJ1-4; D is uncertain. V was cut by 2 bases and J by 8 bases, with 12 bases left in between. The CDR3 consists of 14 residues. CDR1 LNHNV and CDR2 YYDKDF come from the germline V gene (reference sequence). The CDR3 region has the DNA TGTGCCACCAGCAGACTGGACTCGGGAGAAAAACTGTTTTTT. Amino acid sequence: CATSRLDSGEKLFF.

The CDR3 coding sequence is TGTGCCAGTAGTACGGACAGGGCCACCGGGGAGCTGTTTTTT. Amino acids: CASSTDRATGELFF. This chain connects TRBV19 to TRBJ2-2; TRBD1 matches at 8 bases. V lost 4 bases, J lost 4 bases, and 2 bases stayed unmatched. This CDR3 region has 14 residues. Germline V gene data show CDR1 as LNHDA and CDR2 as SQIVND (reference sequence).

The chain carries TRBV7-8 and TRBJ1-1, with 7 bases matching TRBD1. In germline, CDR1 is SGHVS, CDR2 FQNEAQ. The J segment lost 10 bases and the V segment lost 0 bases, leaving 11 bases of the junction unmatched. The CDR3 contains 15 residues. Here the CDR3 reads CASSLATGSTLGAFF. CDR3 nucleotides: TGTGCCAGCAGCTTAGCGACAGGGAGTACACTGGGAGCTTTCTTT.

The CDR3 sequence is CASKRGPGNNEKLFF. DNA of the CDR3: TGTGCCAGCAAGAGGGGGCCCGGAAATAATGAAAAACTGTTTTTT. This chain uses TRBV3-1 (or the pseudogene TRBV3-2) with TRBJ1-4, with TRBD1 matching 7 bases. The CDR3 has 15 amino acids. Trimming cost V 7 bases and J 4 bases; bases outside gene matches: 9. Germline V gene data show CDR1 as LGHDT and CDR2 as YNNKEL (reference sequence).

The V call is TRBV25-1, the J call TRBJ1-2; 10 bases are shared with TRBD1. With V trimmed by 3 bases and J by 3 bases, 4 bases remained unmatched. The CDR3 has 15 residues. Germline V lookup: CDR1 MGHDK, CDR2 SYGVNS. The CDR3 region has the DNA TGTGCCAGCAGTGACCGACAGGGGGCGGACTATGGCTACACCTTC. Translating it yields CASSDRQGADYGYTF.

The V call is TRBV25-1, the J call TRBJ1-1, with unresolved D. V gave up 4 bases and J gave up 0 bases, with 12 bases separating them. Germline V gene data show CDR1 as MGHDK and CDR2 as SYGVNS. CDR3 length: 15 residues. The CDR3 region is CASSGNGNMNTEAFF. CDR3 in DNA: TGTGCCAGCAGTGGTAACGGGAACATGAACACTGAAGCTTTCTTT.

This clone was recorded only once. The gene calls are TRBV2 and TRBJ1-3; TRBD1 matches 8 bases. The germline V gene encodes CDR1 SNHLY and CDR2 FYNNEI. V shed 4 bases and J 0 bases; nucleotides not matched to a gene: 8. The CDR3 has 17 amino acids. As DNA, the CDR3 is TGTGCCAGCAGTGGCGGGGCAGGGGGCTCCTCTGGAAACACCATATATTTT. Its translation is CASSGGAGGSSGNTIYF.

This clone was picked up one time. V is TRBV29-1 and J is TRBJ1-2; no definite D call. This CDR3 is 12 amino acids long. Per the germline V gene, CDR1 is SQVTM and CDR2 is ANQGSEA. V shed 7 bases and J shed 1 base, with 10 bases lying between them. The CDR3 DNA sequence: TGCAGCGCCCCGGAGGGTAACTATGGCTACACCTTC. Its translation is CSAPEGNYGYTF.

This chain connects TRBV5-6 to TRBJ1-1, with 8 positions matching TRBD1. CDR1 SGHDT and CDR2 YYEEEE come from the germline V gene. The J segment lost 2 bases and the V segment lost 0 bases, leaving 6 bases of the junction unmatched. This CDR3 has 16 amino acids. The DNA of the CDR3 is TGTGCCAGCAGCTTGGACAGGGGGTCGTTTAACACTGAAGCTTTCTTT. Residues: CASSLDRGSFNTEAFF.

This clone was seen more than once but under ten times. This rearrangement joins TRBV3-1 (or the pseudogene TRBV3-2) to TRBJ2-1, with 12 positions matching TRBD1. The V gene end was trimmed by 8 bases and the J gene end by 7 bases; junction bases not matched to a gene: 12. This CDR3 has 16 amino acids. Germline values: CDR1 LGHDT, CDR2 YNNKEL (reference sequence). This CDR3 is CASSTPGQGAKNEQFF. The DNA for the CDR3 is TGTGCCAGCTCAACGCCGGGACAGGGGGCTAAGAATGAGCAGTTCTTC.

This clone was seen a single time. Here the CDR3 reads CASSAGQGFRNTIYF. The CDR3, as DNA: TGTGCCAGCAGCGCGGGACAGGGCTTCAGAAACACCATATATTTT. This chain uses TRBV5-5 with TRBJ1-3; TRBD1 agrees at 9 bases. The CDR3 is made up of 15 amino acids. The germline V gene encodes CDR1 SGHKS and CDR2 YYEKEE (reference sequence). V shed 4 bases, J shed 5 bases, and the junction held 7 bases outside the gene matches.

The rearrangement joins TRBV2 to TRBJ2-7, with TRBD2 as a possible D gene (7 bases). Trimming shortened V by 2 bases and J by 5 bases, and 16 bases separated the two germline ends. Germline V CDR1 and CDR2: SNHLY, FYNNEI. The CDR3 is 15 amino acids. CDR3 loop: CASSERGGRRNEQYF. CDR3 bases: TGTGCCAGCAGTGAAAGGGGGGGAAGGAGGAACGAGCAGTACTTC.

The chain is built from TRBV19 and TRBJ1-5; perhaps TRBD1 as D (6 bases). Trimming removed 7 bases from V and 4 bases from J, with 11 bases in between. The CDR3 contains 13 residues. Germline CDR1 LNHDA, CDR2 SQIVND (reference sequence). DNA of the CDR3: TGTGCCAGTACCCCGGACAGTAATCAGCCCCAGCATTTT. It specifies CASTPDSNQPQHF.

The chain recombines TRBV27 with TRBJ1-6; TRBD1 might be the D (6 bases). The CDR3 spans 15 residues. Germline CDR1 reads MNHEY; CDR2 reads SMNVEV (reference sequence). V dropped 2 bases and J dropped 6 bases, with 11 bases sitting between them. CDR3 sequence: CASSLMGGGNSPLHF. The CDR3 DNA reads as TGTGCCAGCAGTTTAATGGGAGGGGGTAATTCACCCCTCCACTTT.